A selection of T cell receptor beta chains follows, all from one sample in a study of T-cell reconstitution after alpha-beta-depleted transplantation in children. From the PCR reads, TCRdb called clonotypes with MiXCR, one entry per CDR3 protein. This table has about 400,000 distinct CDR3 sequences, about 20% appearing once. Sequenced here: PBMCs from the stem cell graft donor, sampled from the stem cell graft. All receptors come from a human donor who donated a stem cell graft to a child with acute myeloid leukemia. Each CDR3 is given with its conserved first and last residue. D genes are given only for firm matches. The size field is filled for only some rows; it gives once, few, many or a size class.

>.|few|TRBV12-3/TRBV12-4|TRBJ2-7
TGTGCCAGCAGCCAACACATGGGGGATACCTACGAGCAGTACTTC
CASSQHMGDTYEQYF
>TRBD2|.|TRBV5-1|TRBJ2-7
TGCGCCAGCAGCCCACCTTTTGCTAGCGGGAGGGAGGCGAGAGAGCAGTACTTC
CASSPPFASGREAREQYF
>.|many|TRBV20-1|TRBJ2-1
TGCAGTGCTAGAGATCGGGGGCCCCAACGTAATGAGCAGTTCTTC
CSARDRGPQRNEQFF
>.|few|TRBV12-3/TRBV12-4|TRBJ1-1
TGTGCCAGCAGCAGGAAAATGAACACTGAAGCTTTCTTT
CASSRKMNTEAFF
>.|many|TRBV29-1|TRBJ2-1
TGCAGCGTTAAGGGGTTCTTACCTGAGCAGTTCTTC
CSVKGFLPEQFF
>.|few|TRBV2|TRBJ2-1
TGTGCCAGCAGTGAAGGGTTGCAGGGTTTCTACAATGAGCAGTTCTTC
CASSEGLQGFYNEQFF
>.|few|TRBV6-1|TRBJ1-3
TGTGCCAGCAGTGAGTGGCAGGGCAACGGAAACACCATATATTTT
CASSEWQGNGNTIYF
>TRBD1|few|TRBV5-5|TRBJ2-7
TGTGCCAGCAGCTCCCGGGACAGGGGGGCCTACGAGCAGTACTTC
CASSSRDRGAYEQYF
>TRBD2|.|TRBV28|TRBJ2-1
TGTGCCAGCAGTCCAACTAGCGGGGGATCCTACAATGAGCAGTTCTTC
CASSPTSGGSYNEQFF
>TRBD2|few|TRBV20-1|TRBJ2-2
TGCAGTGCCGGTACAGCGGGAGGGCACGGCGGGGAGCTGTTTTTT
CSAGTAGGHGGELFF
>TRBD1|.|TRBV7-6|TRBJ2-5
TGTGCCAGCAGCCACGACAGGGGGCGTGGAGAGACCCAGTACTTC
CASSHDRGRGETQYF
>.|.|TRBV7-6|TRBJ2-7
TGTGCCAGCAGCTTCGAGAGTGATGCAGTCTACGAGCAGTACTTC
CASSFESDAVYEQYF
>.|many|TRBV20-1|TRBJ2-5
TGCAGTGCTAGAGCCGCAGGGGTAAGGGCCCAAGAGACCCAGTACTTC
CSARAAGVRAQETQYF
>.|.|TRBV7-2|TRBJ2-3
TGTGCCAGCAGCTTAGGGGAGGACCTGGGGCAGTATTTT
CASSLGEDLGQYF
>TRBD2|.|TRBV6-4|TRBJ2-2
TGTGCCAGCAGCCCCGCGGGACTAAGGAACACCGGGGAGCTGTTTTTT
CASSPAGLRNTGELFF
>TRBD1|few|TRBV7-9|TRBJ2-7
TGTGCCAGCAGCCCAGGACAGGGGGTACGCTACGAGCAGTACTTC
CASSPGQGVRYEQYF
>.|many|TRBV24-1|TRBJ1-2
TGTGCCACCAGTGATAGTAACAGTCGAAACTATGGCTACACCTTC
CATSDSNSRNYGYTF
>.|.|TRBV4-2|TRBJ1-2
TGTGCCAGCAGCCAAGATCTCCAGGAGAATGGCTACACCTTC
CASSQDLQENGYTF
>TRBD2|few|TRBV24-1|TRBJ2-1
TGTGCCACCAGTGATTACCCGGGAGGGTCCTACAATGAGCAGTTCTTC
CATSDYPGGSYNEQFF
>.|few|TRBV28|TRBJ1-2
TGTGCCAGCAGGCCGGCTGCGGGGACACATTCTTTTGGCTACACCTTC
CASRPAAGTHSFGYTF
>.|.|TRBV12-3/TRBV12-4|TRBJ1-2
TGTGCCAGCAGTTTGTCAAATAACTATGGCTACACCTTC
CASSLSNNYGYTF
>.|few|TRBV25-1|TRBJ2-3
TGTGCCAGCAGTACAGTTCTGGAGGGGCCAGATACGCAGTATTTT
CASSTVLEGPDTQYF
>.|few|TRBV12-3/TRBV12-4|TRBJ2-1
TGTGCCAGCAGTTTAAGTGGGTTAGGCAATGAGCAGTTCTTC
CASSLSGLGNEQFF
>.|few|TRBV20-1|TRBJ2-2
TGCAGTGCTAGAGACTCCTATTGGAACACCGGGGAGCTGTTTTTT
CSARDSYWNTGELFF
>.|many|TRBV4-2|TRBJ2-3
TGTGCCAGCAGCCAACAGATTAGCGGTATCGTCACAGATACGCAGTATTTT
CASSQQISGIVTDTQYF
>TRBD1|.|TRBV24-1|TRBJ2-5
TGTGCCACCAGCGGACAGGGCGTCCGTGGGAGGGAGACCCAGTACTTC
CATSGQGVRGRETQYF
>TRBD1|.|TRBV28|TRBJ2-1
TGTGCCAGCAGCTTCCGACAGGGTAAAAGCGATGAGCAGTTCTTC
CASSFRQGKSDEQFF
>TRBD2|.|TRBV20-1|TRBJ2-7
TGCAGTGCTAGAGATCTTCCGGGACTAGCGGGAAGGGGCTACGAGCAGTACTTC
CSARDLPGLAGRGYEQYF
>.|.|TRBV5-5|TRBJ1-1
TGTGCCAGCAGCTTGTTTTCCACTGAAGCTTTCTTT
CASSLFSTEAFF
>TRBD1|.|TRBV11-2|TRBJ2-7
TGTGCCAGCAGCTGGGGGACAGGAACCTACGAGCAGTACTTC
CASSWGTGTYEQYF
>TRBD2|.|TRBV7-2|TRBJ2-7
TGTGCCAGCAGCTTAAACCTAGCGGGAGTCTACGAGCAGTACTTC
CASSLNLAGVYEQYF
>TRBD2|many|TRBV20-1|TRBJ2-3
TGCAGTGCCCGTCTAGCGGAGAGCACAGATACGCAGTATTTT
CSARLAESTDTQYF
>.|.|TRBV4-1|TRBJ2-7
TGCGCCACCTCGCTCAAACAGGATTACGAGCAGTACTTC
CATSLKQDYEQYF
>.|few|TRBV7-6|TRBJ1-2
TGTGCCAGCAGCTTAGGCGCAGGCGGCTACACCTTC
CASSLGAGGYTF
>.|.|TRBV20-1|TRBJ2-7
TGCAGTGCTAGTCAGGGGTACGAGCAGTACTTC
CSASQGYEQYF
>.|.|TRBV20-1|TRBJ1-6
TGCAGTGCTAGGGACACCCCGTACTCACCCCTCCACTTT
CSARDTPYSPLHF
>.|few|TRBV18|TRBJ2-7
TGTGCCAGCTCACCGCGGACAAAATGGAGTTACGAGCAGTACTTC
CASSPRTKWSYEQYF
>.|.|TRBV3-1|TRBJ2-6
TGTGCCAGCAGCCAAGCCAGGACCCCGAGCTCTGGGGCCAACGTCCTGACTTTC
CASSQARTPSSGANVLTF
>.|few|TRBV12-3/TRBV12-4|TRBJ1-5
TGTGCCAGCAGTTATTTGCCTGGGAGGCAGCCCCAGCATTTT
CASSYLPGRQPQHF
>TRBD1|few|TRBV5-1|TRBJ2-7
TGCGCCAGCTCCCTGGGGCAGGGGGCGATCCACGAGCAGTACTTC
CASSLGQGAIHEQYF
>TRBD2|few|TRBV7-9|TRBJ2-7
TGTGCCAGCAGCTTAAGGACTAGCGGGAACTACGAGCAGTACTTC
CASSLRTSGNYEQYF
>TRBD2|few|TRBV7-9|TRBJ2-7
TGTGCCAGCAGCTTGCGGGGGTCTAAGTACTTC
CASSLRGSKYF
>TRBD2|few|TRBV12-3/TRBV12-4|TRBJ2-1
TGTGCCAGCACCGGCGAGTGGGGACTAGCTGGGGTCACCTACAATGAGCAGTTCTTC
CASTGEWGLAGVTYNEQFF
>TRBD2|.|TRBV29-1|TRBJ2-7
TGCAGCGTGGACCTAGCGGGAGGGTACGAGCAGTACTTC
CSVDLAGGYEQYF
>TRBD2|.|TRBV29-1|TRBJ2-1
TGCAGCGTTGCGGCGGGAGTAGTTCGCAATGAGCAGTTCTTC
CSVAAGVVRNEQFF
>.|few|TRBV24-1|TRBJ2-1
TGTGCCACCAGTGATATCGGACCCAGCTCCTACAATGAGCAGTTCTTC
CATSDIGPSSYNEQFF
>.|.|TRBV30|TRBJ2-2
TGTGCCTGGAGCCGTATAACCACCGGGGAGCTGTTTTTT
CAWSRITTGELFF
>.|.|TRBV7-8|TRBJ2-3
TGTGCCAGCAGCTTAGCGGCTACCACAGATACGCAGTATTTT
CASSLAATTDTQYF
>.|.|TRBV20-1|TRBJ2-7
TGCAGTGCTAGAGATCAGGGCCCAGCACAAAGCTCCTACGAGCAGTACTTC
CSARDQGPAQSSYEQYF
>TRBD1|many|TRBV6-2/TRBV6-3|TRBJ2-7
TGTGCCAGCAGTCTTCCCGACAGGGTGTACTACGAGCAGTACTTC
CASSLPDRVYYEQYF
>TRBD1|.|TRBV5-1|TRBJ1-1
TGCGCCAGCACATTTTGGACAGGGAGGGAGGGAAACACTGAAGCTTTCTTT
CASTFWTGREGNTEAFF
>.|.|TRBV10-3|TRBJ2-7
TGTGCCATCAGTGATAGGGGCCCCTCCGGGGGCGAGCAGTACTTC
CAISDRGPSGGEQYF
>TRBD2|.|TRBV7-2|TRBJ2-7
TGTGCCAGCAGCTTAGTGGCTAGCGGGGCTTCCTACGAGCAGTACTTC
CASSLVASGASYEQYF
>.|many|TRBV12-3/TRBV12-4|TRBJ2-1
TGTGCCAGCAGGGGAGACTTATCCAATGAGCAGTTCTTC
CASRGDLSNEQFF
>.|many|TRBV9|TRBJ2-5
TGTGCCAGCAGCTCTTCCGGGACTCCGAGGGCCCAGTACTTC
CASSSSGTPRAQYF
>.|.|TRBV5-5|TRBJ2-7
TGTGCCAGCAGCTTGGAGGGAGGTAAAGGTGGGTCCTACGAGCAGTACTTC
CASSLEGGKGGSYEQYF
>.|many|TRBV20-1|TRBJ2-5
TGCAGTGCTAGAGGGCCGGGGGAGAGGGTAGGGACCCAGTACTTC
CSARGPGERVGTQYF
>TRBD2|.|TRBV5-6|TRBJ2-1
TGTGCCAGCAGCCCTCGGGGGGAGGATGAGCAGTTCTTC
CASSPRGEDEQFF